This TCR beta chain stems from a study of beta chain features in type 1 diabetes (dated by TCRdb to the late 2010s). Turning to the overall study: Mean age, gender distribution, total cell number and subset yield did not differ between patients and healthy donors. In the study, recently diagnosed type 1 diabetes patients and matched healthy donors were compared on the TCRB repertoires of their sorted circulating CD4+ T cell subsets. A total of about 110,000,000 sorted cells were examined across all samples, and a strong correlation was observed between cell number per subset and RNA yield. Regulatory and stem cell-like memory subsets were obtained from only 8 patients and about 8 healthy donors, while naive and central memory subsets were obtained from all 30 or so donors. The study at large found these results: Because small numbers of individuals were included in the HLA sub-analyses, any influence of HLA type on TCRB rearrangement was left unresolved. Sequencing cDNA rather than genomic DNA could over-represent highly expressing activated cells, although activation and CD3 levels did not differ between groups. At VDJ recombination sites, patients with type 1 diabetes made fewer insertions and deleted more nucleotides, a pattern implying thymic rearrangement abnormalities. Naive, central memory and regulatory TCRB repertoires appeared to be more alike among patients than among healthy donors. In all four CD4+ subsets, TCRB CDR3 length was moderately but significantly shorter in type 1 diabetes patients. PCR may preferentially amplify shorter templates, but because patient and control samples were amplified and corrected together, any resulting skew would affect both groups equally.

From each donor, a single peripheral blood sample of about 100 mL on average was drawn into heparinised tubes. Using a panel that included CD45RO, CCR7, CD25, CD127, CD95 and CD27, naive, central memory, regulatory and stem cell-like memory CD4+ T cells were sorted on a BD FACSAria II. All sorted populations exceeded 95% purity. Right away, PBMCs were isolated by Lymphoprep density gradient centrifugation and were stained directly, with no culture step. So that batch effects would be minimized, each experiment stained and sorted samples in pairs, pairing one healthy donor with one patient. The CDR3 starts with the cysteine, ends with the phenylalanine, and has 15 residues. CDR3 DNA only is kept here, 45 bases in frame from base 1. At the junction V is shortened by 4 bases and J by 6 bases, with 17 bases in between. CDR1 and CDR2 were assigned from the germline V gene (reference sequence) as SGHNT and YYREEE.

The entire isolated RNA was reverse transcribed using the High Capacity cDNA Reverse Transcription Kit, and thus expressed TCRB transcripts were sequenced. Deep immunoSEQ sequencing was applied to naive, central memory and regulatory T cell samples, giving an average of approximately 3.8 million total reads per sample. Sorted cells were lysed in RLT buffer and RNA was extracted with DNase-treated RNeasy Micro or Mini kits, depending on cell number. Each cell subset was processed separately to prevent cross-contamination, with patient and healthy donor samples processed together. Using the immunoSEQ multiplex PCR, TCRB sequences were amplified from cDNA into 87-bp fragments spanning the CDR3 region. Sequencing of the amplicons was performed on the Illumina HiSeq platform. Per the original workflow: Synthetic template baselines were used to correct PCR bias computationally, reads within Hamming distance 2 were collapsed, and singletons that could not be merged were discarded. By aligning reads against IMGT, V, D and J genes, CDR3 length, and insertions or deletions at six rearrangement sites were assigned. Clonotype counts were normalized to sorted cell number within each subset before computing true diversity and Gini coefficients with the tcR R package. The overlap coefficient, calculated on TCRB nucleotide sequences, was used to measure repertoire sharing. TCRdb took over this immuneACCESS table, retaining in-frame rearrangements with V and J assigned. Such tables are incomplete; in checked studies, under half of the missing clones stem from an unresolved V gene, and the remainder is unexplained. The V and J calls and the clone size are those of that table, but D and trimming were determined from the DNA. The sample table lists roughly 140,000 clones, roughly 8.1% of them with a count of one. The ten top clones hold about 0.6% of the sample.

With respect to this clone: The antigen it recognizes is unknown. Base qualities are not provided; no much larger clone lies one nucleotide away.

This sequence originates from a man between 18 and 35 years old in good health. This receptor chain uses TRBV5-4 and TRBJ1-5; the D gene is unclear. The sequencing sample was made of central memory CD4+ T cells from blood. The CDR3 protein sequence reads: CASSQGSSGFQPQHF. The sequenced DNA: TGTGCCAGCAGCCAAGGATCGTCCGGGTTTCAGCCCCAGCATTTT.